This T cell receptor beta chain came from a study of monozygotic twins with inflammatory bowel disease. Approximately 3.5 ug of total RNA went into each TCR library. TCRdb reprocessed the 5' RACE reads and stores each CDR3 protein as one record, lacking DNA. Its listing shows fewer than 550,000 distinct CDR3 sequences. CDR3 length: 17 residues. CDR1 and CDR2 from the germline V gene are SGHRS and YFSETQ. With regard to this clonotype: Its matching antigen is unknown.

Study-wide findings and caveats: With inverse Simpson as the measure, TCRbeta diversity was lower in IBD patients than in healthy co-twins. Compared with healthy twins, IBD patients shared fewer clonotypes with others, especially with disease activity.

The sequence came from a human donor with ulcerative colitis or Crohn's disease, or a healthy co-twin of an affected twin (not recorded which). V is TRBV5-1 and J is TRBJ2-5; lacking DNA, the TRBD1 call made by TCRdb goes unchecked. Sequencing was performed on blood. CDR3 residues: CASSLARSGVWQETQYF.